This section outlines one TCR beta chain sequence together with its context. The specificity of this receptor is unknown. It has no much larger one-base neighbor in the sample; base qualities were not kept. The junction shows trimming of 4 bases on V and 3 bases on J, plus 9 bases between the germline ends. Including the terminal cysteine and phenylalanine, the CDR3 comprises 13 residues. Only the CDR3 portion is preserved as DNA: 39 bases, with reading frame beginning at the first base. The germline V gene (reference sequence) specifies LNHDA as CDR1 and SQIVND as CDR2. Amplification of TCR beta CDR3 regions was carried out from RNA transcripts. For the first round of RT-PCR on the TCR CDR3, the HTBI primer set was used together with the Qiagen OneStep RT-PCR kit. A second multiplex PCR round built the libraries, followed by size selection and purification. Libraries were sequenced paired-end with 100 bp reads on an Illumina HiSeq2000. From the authors' description of their analysis: SOAPnuke was used to process the raw data, throwing out any read that contained adapters or uncalled bases, had a mean Phred below 15, or lacked an exact constant-primer or identifier match. High-quality paired reads were merged using COPE v1.2.5, and each unique nucleotide sequence was defined as a clonotype. MiTCR v1.1 was used to align clonotypes to the IMGT TRBV, TRBD and TRBJ reference segments. Only V-J combinations with frequency above 0.0001, covering 99% to 99.2% of repertoires, were analysed. The TCS score was defined as the ratio of F50 (clonal expansion) to E x V (chaos), calculated using BLOSUM62-based TCRdist between CDR3 peptides within each V-J. Welch's t-statistics and random forest reduced 500 to 650 V-J features to roughly 13, which were used in a naive Bayes classifier (R e1071). TCRdb's own reprocessing of the public reads used fastp at Q25 and MiXCR and kept productive beta chains. Each entry merges the rows of one CDR3 protein and shows their most common DNA and genes. The V and J calls were not made by the authors but by TCRdb's processing. This sample has nearly 250,000 distinct CDR3 sequences in its table, and 15% to 20% of those were observed once. Around 28% of the sample goes to the ten largest clones.

Ophthalmopathy patients had moderately to severely active disease, with a Clinical Activity Score of 3 or more, a NOSPECS grade of 4 or more, and a disease duration of less than 3 months. Any patient with an uncontrolled infection, another autoimmune disease, pregnancy or lactation was excluded. Diagnoses were established on the basis of clinical symptoms, serum thyroxine and TRAb, thyroid ultrasound, and orbital computed tomography. PBMCs were isolated from about 10 ml of fresh peripheral blood by Ficoll-Paque density gradient centrifugation. Trizol reagent was used to extract total RNA, and RNA quality was then checked on an Agilent 2100 Bioanalyzer. This sample is drawn from a study of T cells in Graves' hyperthyroidism and ophthalmopathy (dated by TCRdb to about 2019). Study-wide context: Peripheral blood was collected at initial diagnosis, before any treatment. In six Graves' hyperthyroidism patients, the study also compared T-cell repertoires from thyroid tissue with T-cell repertoires from blood. The 85 to 100 discovery patients were randomly split 7:3 into training and test sets. According to the paper, TCR Vbeta CDR3 sequencing was carried out on 135 peripheral blood samples, which came from 40 to 45 ophthalmopathy, around 74 hyperthyroidism and roughly 17 progressor patients. After sampling, hyperthyroidism patients received methimazole starting at 30 mg daily, and ophthalmopathy patients received high-dose intravenous methylprednisolone. Prospective prediction of ophthalmopathy was tested in an independent validation cohort of approximately 19 hyperthyroidism patients and some 17 patients who later progressed to ophthalmopathy. To identify TCR V-J signatures that set the groups apart, the researchers used a discovery cohort of more than 95 patients, made up of under 45 with Graves' ophthalmopathy and about 60 with stable Graves' hyperthyroidism. Beyond this particular receptor, the publication reports: In validation, the model predicted progression to ophthalmopathy a median of about 6.5 months before onset, with roughly 71% sensitivity and more than 72% specificity. No statistical method was used to set the sample size in advance, and investigators knew the group allocation. Most expanded thyroid clonotypes (frequency above 0.001) were also found in blood, which suggests that blood repertoires may mirror thyroid immune responses. A 13 V-J signature model separated ophthalmopathy from stable hyperthyroidism, with around 91% sensitivity and about 81% specificity in cross-validation and 80%/75% in testing.

The V and J genes are TRBV19 and TRBJ1-1; a weak D assignment points to TRBD1 (5 bases agree). The source material was blood. The clonotype originates from a woman aged 18-30 years with Graves' ophthalmopathy. The CDR3: CASSTDRDTEAFF. The nucleotide sequence is TGTGCCAGTAGTACCGACAGAGACACTGAAGCTTTCTTT.